Detailed here is one T cell receptor (beta chain). Germline V gene lookup returns CDR1 MNHEY and CDR2 SVGAGI. This CDR3 is 15 amino acids long. The junction had 7 bases not matched to a gene; V was cut back by 7 bases and J by 0 bases. TCRdb re-derived calls from the RT-PCR reads in MiXCR, one entry per CDR3 protein. The table records hundreds of thousands of distinct CDR3 sequences, over 12% of them present only once. This TCR derives from a female donor in good health, serving as a healthy control. The chain carries TRBV6-5 and TRBJ2-7; 9 bases align to TRBD1. Sequencing used memory CD4+ T cells from blood. CDR3 in amino acids: CASTPGQGFSYEQYF. Here the CDR3 DNA reads TGTGCCAGCACCCCGGGACAGGGTTTCTCCTACGAGCAGTACTTC.